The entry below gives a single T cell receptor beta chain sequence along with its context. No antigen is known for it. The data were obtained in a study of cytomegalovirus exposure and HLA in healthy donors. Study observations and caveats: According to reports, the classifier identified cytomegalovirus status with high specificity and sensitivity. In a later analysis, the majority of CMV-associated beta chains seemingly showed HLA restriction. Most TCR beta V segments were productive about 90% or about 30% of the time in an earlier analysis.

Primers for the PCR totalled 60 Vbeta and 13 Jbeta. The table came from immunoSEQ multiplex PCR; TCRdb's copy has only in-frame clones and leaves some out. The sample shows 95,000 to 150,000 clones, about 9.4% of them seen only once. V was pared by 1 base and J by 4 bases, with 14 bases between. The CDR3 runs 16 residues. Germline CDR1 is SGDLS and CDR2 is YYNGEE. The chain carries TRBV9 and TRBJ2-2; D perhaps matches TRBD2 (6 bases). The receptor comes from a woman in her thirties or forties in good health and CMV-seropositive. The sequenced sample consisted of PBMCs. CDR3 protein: CASSVRGRDFTGELFF. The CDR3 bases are TGTGCCAGCAGCGTACGGGGGAGAGATTTCACCGGGGAGCTGTTTTTT.